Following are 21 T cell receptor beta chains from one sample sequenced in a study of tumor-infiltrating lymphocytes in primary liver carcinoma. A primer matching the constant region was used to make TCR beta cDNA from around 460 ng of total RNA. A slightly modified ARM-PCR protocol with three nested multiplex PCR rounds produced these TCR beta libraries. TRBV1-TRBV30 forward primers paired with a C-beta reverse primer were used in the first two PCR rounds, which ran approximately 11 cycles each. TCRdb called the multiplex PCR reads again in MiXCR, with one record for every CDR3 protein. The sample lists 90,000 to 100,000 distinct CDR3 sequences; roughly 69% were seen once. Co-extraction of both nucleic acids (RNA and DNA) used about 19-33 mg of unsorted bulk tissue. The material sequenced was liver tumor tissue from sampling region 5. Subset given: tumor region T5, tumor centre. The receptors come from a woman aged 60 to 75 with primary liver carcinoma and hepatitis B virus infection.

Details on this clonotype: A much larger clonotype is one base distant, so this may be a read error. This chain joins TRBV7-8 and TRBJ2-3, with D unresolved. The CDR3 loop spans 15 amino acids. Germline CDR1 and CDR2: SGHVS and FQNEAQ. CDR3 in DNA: TGTGCCAGCAGCACTTACGAGAAAAACACAGATACGCTGTATTTT. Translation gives CASSTYEKNTDTLYF.

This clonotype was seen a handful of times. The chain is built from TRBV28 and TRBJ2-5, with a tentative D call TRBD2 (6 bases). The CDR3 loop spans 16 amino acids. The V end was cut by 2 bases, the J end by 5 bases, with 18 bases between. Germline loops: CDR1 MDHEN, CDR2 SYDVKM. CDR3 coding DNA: TGTGCCAGCAGTTTACCGCGGGGCATGGTTAGGGAGACCCAGTACTTC. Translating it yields CASSLPRGMVRETQYF.

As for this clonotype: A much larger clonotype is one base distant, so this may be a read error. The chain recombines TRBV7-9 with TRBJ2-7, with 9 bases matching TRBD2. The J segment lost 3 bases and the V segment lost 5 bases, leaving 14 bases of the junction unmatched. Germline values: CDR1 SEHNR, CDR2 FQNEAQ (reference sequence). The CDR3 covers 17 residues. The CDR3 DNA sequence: TGTGCCAGCAGCCCTAGGACTAGCGAGAAGGCGGTCTACGAGCAGTACTTC. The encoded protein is CASSPRTSEKAVYEQYF.

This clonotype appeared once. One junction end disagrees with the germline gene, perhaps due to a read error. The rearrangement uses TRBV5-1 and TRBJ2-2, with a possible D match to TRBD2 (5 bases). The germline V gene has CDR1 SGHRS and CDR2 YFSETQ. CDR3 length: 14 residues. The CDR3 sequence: CASSLAANTGELLF. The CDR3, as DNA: TGCGCCAGCAGCTTAGCGGCGAACACCGGGGAGCTGCTTTTT.

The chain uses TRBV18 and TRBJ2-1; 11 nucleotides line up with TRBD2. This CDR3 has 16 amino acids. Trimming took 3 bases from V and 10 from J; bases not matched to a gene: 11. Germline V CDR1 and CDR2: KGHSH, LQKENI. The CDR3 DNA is TGTGCCAGCTCACCTCCGACTAGCGGGACCCCCAGGGAGCAGTTCTTC. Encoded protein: CASSPPTSGTPREQFF.

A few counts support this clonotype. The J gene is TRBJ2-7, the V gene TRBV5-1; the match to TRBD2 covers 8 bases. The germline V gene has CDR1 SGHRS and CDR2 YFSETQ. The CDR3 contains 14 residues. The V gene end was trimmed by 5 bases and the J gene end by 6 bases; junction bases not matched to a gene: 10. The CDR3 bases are TGCGCCAGCAGGGTCGGTGGCGGGAGGACCGAGCAGTACTTC. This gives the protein CASRVGGGRTEQYF.

CDR3 DNA sequence: TGTGCCAGCAGGATCTTACTGGGACAGGGGTTCGGAGAACTGTTTTTT. Its protein product is CASRILLGQGFGELFF. This chain uses TRBV12-3 or TRBV12-4 with TRBJ1-4; 10 nucleotides agree with TRBD1. V dropped 6 bases and J dropped 12; count of bases not matched to a gene: 16. The CDR3 covers 16 residues.

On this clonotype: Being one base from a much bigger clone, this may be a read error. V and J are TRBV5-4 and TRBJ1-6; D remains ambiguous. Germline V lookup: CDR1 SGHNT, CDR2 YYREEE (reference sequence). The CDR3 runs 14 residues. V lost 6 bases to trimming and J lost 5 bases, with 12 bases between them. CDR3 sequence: CASIRTSDNSPLHF. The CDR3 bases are TGTGCCAGCATCAGGACCTCAGATAATTCACCCCTCCACTTT.

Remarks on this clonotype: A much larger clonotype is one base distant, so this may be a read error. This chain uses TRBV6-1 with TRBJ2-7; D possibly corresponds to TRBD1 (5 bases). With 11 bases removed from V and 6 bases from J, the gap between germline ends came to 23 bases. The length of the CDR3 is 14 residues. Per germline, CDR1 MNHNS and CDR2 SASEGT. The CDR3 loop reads CAGGEGGAPSEQYF. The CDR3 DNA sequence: TGTGCCGGCGGTGAAGGTGGGGCCCCGTCCGAGCAGTACTTC.

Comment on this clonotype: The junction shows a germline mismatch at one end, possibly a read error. This chain's CDR3 is CVSSQDKGDTGNTIYF. The CDR3 DNA reads as TGTGTCAGCAGTCAAGATAAAGGGGATACTGGAAACACCATATATTTT. This chain uses TRBV4-2 with TRBJ1-3; weak D call: TRBD1 (5 bases). This CDR3 spans 16 amino acids. The V gene's germline CDR1 is LGHNA and CDR2 YNFKEQ.

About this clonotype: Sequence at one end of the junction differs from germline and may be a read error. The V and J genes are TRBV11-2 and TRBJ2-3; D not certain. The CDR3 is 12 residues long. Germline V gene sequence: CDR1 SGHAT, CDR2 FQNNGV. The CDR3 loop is CVSTVDTDTQYF. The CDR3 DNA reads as TGTGTCAGCACCGTCGACACAGATACGCAGTATTTT.

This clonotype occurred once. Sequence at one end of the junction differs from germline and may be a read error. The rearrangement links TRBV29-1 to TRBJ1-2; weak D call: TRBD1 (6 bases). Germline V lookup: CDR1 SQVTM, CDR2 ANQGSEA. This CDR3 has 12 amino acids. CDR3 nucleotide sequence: TGTAGAATTGAAAGAGGGGGCTATGGCTACACCTTC. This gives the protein CRIERGGYGYTF.

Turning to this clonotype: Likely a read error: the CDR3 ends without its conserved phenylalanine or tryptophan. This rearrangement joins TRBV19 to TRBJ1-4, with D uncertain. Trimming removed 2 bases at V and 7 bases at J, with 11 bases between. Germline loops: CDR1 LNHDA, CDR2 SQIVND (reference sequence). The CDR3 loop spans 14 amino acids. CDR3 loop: CASSINGGFEKLFV. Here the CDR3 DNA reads TGTGCCAGTAGTATAAACGGCGGCTTTGAAAAACTGTTTGTT.

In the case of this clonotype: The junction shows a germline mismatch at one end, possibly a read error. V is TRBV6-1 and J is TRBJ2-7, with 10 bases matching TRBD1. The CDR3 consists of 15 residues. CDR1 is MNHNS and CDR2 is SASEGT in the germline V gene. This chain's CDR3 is CVSTSSGTGAYEQYF. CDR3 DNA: TGTGTCAGCACCTCTTCCGGGACAGGGGCTTACGAGCAGTACTTC.

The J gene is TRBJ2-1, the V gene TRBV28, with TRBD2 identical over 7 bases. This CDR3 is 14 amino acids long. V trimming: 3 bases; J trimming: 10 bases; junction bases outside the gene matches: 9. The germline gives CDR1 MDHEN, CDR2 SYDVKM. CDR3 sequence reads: CASSFPGTIPEQFF. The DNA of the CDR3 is TGTGCCAGCAGTTTCCCGGGGACTATCCCGGAGCAGTTCTTC.

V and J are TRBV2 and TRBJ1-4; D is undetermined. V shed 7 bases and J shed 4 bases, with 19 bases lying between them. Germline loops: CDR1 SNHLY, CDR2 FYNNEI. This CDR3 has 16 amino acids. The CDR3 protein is CASKPRWQVFNEKLFF. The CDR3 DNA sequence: TGTGCCAGCAAGCCCCGGTGGCAGGTCTTTAATGAAAAACTGTTTTTT.

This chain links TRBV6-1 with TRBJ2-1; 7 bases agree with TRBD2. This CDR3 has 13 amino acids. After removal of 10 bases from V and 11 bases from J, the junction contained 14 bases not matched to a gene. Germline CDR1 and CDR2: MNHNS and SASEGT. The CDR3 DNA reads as TGTGCCACAATGGTGCTAGCGGTGACCCAGCAGTTCTTC. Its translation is CATMVLAVTQQFF.

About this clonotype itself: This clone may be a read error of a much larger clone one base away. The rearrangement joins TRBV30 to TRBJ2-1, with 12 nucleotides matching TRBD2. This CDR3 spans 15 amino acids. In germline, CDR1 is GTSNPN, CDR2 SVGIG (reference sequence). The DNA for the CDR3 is TGTGCCTGGAGTCCGGGACTAGCGGGCTACAATGAGCAGTTATTC. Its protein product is CAWSPGLAGYNEQLF. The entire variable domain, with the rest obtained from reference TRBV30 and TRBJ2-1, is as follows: SQTIHQWPATLVQPVGSPLSLECTVEGTSNPNLYWYRQAAGRGLQLLFYSVGIGQISSEVPQNLSASRPQDRQFILSSKKLLLSDSGFYLCAWSPGLAGYNEQLFGPGTRLTVL.

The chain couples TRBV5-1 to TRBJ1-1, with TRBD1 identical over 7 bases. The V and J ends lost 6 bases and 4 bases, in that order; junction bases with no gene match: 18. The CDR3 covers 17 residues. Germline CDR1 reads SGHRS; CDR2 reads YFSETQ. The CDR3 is CASTQPGARRGGTEAFF. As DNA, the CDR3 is TGCGCCAGCACACAGCCGGGGGCTCGCAGGGGGGGCACTGAAGCTTTCTTT.

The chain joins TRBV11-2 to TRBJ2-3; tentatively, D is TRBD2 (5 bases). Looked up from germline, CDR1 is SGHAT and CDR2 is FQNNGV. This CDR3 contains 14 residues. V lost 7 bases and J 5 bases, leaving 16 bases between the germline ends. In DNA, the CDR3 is TGTGCCAGCAATAATGGGGAGATGGTAGATACGCAGTATTTT. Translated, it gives CASNNGEMVDTQYF.

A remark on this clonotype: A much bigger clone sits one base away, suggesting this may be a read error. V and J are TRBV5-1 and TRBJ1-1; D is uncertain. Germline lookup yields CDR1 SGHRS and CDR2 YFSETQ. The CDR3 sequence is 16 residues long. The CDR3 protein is CANSLAGWGVNTEAFF. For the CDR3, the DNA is TGCGCCAACAGCTTGGCCGGCTGGGGAGTGAACACTGAAGCTTTCTTT.